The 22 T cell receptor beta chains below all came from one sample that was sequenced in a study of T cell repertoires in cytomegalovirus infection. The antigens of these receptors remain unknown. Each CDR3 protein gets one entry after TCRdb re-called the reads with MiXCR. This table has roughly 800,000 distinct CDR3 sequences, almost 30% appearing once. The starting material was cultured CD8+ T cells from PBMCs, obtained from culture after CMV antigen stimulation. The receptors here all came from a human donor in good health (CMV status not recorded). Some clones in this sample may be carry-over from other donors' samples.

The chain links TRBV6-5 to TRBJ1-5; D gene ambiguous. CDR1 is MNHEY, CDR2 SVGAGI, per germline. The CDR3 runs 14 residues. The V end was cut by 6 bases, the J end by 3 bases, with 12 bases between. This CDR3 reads CASSPFRNNQPQHF. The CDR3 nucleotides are TGTGCCAGCAGCCCCTTCCGGAACAATCAGCCCCAGCATTTT.

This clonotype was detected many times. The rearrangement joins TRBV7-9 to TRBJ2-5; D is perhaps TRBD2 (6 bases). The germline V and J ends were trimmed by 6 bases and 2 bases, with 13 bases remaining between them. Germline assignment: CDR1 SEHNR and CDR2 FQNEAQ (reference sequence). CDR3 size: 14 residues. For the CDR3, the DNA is TGTGCCAGCAGTCTAGTCGGGACTCAAGAGACCCAGTACTTC. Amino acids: CASSLVGTQETQYF. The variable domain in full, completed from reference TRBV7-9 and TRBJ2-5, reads DTGVSQNPRHKITKRGQNVTFRCDPISEHNRLYWYRQTLGQGPEFLTYFQNEAQLEKSRLLSDRFSAERPKGSFSTLEIQRTEQGDSAMYLCASSLVGTQETQYFGPGTRLLVL.

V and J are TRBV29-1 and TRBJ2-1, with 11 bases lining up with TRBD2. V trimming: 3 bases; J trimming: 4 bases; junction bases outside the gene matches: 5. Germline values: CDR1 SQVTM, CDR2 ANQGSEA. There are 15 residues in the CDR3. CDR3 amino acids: CSVDSSSGGYNEQFF. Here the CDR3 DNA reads TGCAGCGTTGACTCATCTAGCGGGGGGTACAATGAGCAGTTCTTC.

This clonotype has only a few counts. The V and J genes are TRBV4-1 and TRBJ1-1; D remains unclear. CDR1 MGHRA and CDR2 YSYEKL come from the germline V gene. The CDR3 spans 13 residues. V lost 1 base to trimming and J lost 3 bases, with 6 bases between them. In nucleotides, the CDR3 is TGCGCCAGCAGCCAAGTACAGTACACTGAAGCTTTCTTT. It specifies CASSQVQYTEAFF.

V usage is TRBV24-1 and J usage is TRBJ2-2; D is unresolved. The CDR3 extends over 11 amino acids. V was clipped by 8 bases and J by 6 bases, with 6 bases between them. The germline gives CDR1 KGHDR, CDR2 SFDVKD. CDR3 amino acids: CATMISGELFF. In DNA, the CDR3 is TGTGCCACCATGATCTCCGGGGAGCTGTTTTTT.

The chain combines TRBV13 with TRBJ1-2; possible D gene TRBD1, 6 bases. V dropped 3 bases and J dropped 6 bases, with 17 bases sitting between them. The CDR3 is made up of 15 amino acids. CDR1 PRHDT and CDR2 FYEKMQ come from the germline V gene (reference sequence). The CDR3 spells CASSFRTADLNGYTF. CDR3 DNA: TGTGCCAGCAGCTTTAGGACAGCAGATCTGAATGGCTACACCTTC.

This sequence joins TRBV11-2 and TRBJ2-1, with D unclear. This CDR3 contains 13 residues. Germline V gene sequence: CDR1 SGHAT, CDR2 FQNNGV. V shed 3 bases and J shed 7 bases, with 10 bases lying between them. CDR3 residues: CASSFQPWNEQFF. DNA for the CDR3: TGTGCCAGCAGCTTTCAACCTTGGAATGAGCAGTTCTTC.

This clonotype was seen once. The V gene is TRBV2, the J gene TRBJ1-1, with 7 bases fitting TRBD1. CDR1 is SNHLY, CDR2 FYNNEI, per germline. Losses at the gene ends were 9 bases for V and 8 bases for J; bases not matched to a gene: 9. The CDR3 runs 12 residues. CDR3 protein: CARGLGQSEAFF. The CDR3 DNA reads TGTGCCAGGGGGTTGGGACAGTCGGAAGCTTTCTTT.

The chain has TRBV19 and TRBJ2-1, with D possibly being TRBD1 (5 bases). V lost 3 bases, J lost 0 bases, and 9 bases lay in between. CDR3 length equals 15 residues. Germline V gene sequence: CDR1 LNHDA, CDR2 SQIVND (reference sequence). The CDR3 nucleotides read TGTGCCAGTAGTATCGACAGTAGCTCCTACAATGAGCAGTTCTTC. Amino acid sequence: CASSIDSSSYNEQFF.

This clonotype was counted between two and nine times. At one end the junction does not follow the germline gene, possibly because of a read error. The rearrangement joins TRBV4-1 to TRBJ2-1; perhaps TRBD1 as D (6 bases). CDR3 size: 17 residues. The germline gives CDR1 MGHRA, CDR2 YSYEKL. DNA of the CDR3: TGTGCCAGCAGCCAAGATACCAGGGGCGTTAGGGACAATGAGCAGTTCTTC. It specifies CASSQDTRGVRDNEQFF.

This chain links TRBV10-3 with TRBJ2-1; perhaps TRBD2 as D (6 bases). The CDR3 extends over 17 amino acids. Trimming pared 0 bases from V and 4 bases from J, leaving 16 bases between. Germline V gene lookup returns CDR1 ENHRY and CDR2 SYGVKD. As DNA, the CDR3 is TGTGCCATCAGTGAGTCAAGGACTACCCAAAAGTACAATGAGCAGTTCTTC. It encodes CAISESRTTQKYNEQFF.

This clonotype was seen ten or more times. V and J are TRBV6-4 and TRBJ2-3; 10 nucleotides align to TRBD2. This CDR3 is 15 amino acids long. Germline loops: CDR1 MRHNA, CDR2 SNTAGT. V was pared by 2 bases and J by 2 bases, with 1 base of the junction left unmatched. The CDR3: CASSDSGGATDTQYF. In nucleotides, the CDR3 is TGTGCCAGCAGTGACAGCGGGGGGGCCACAGATACGCAGTATTTT.

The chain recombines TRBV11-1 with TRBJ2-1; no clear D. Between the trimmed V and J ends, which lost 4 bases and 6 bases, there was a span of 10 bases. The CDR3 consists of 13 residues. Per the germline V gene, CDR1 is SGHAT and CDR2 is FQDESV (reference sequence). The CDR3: CASSSLQFNEQFF. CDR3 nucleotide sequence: TGTGCCAGCAGCTCTTTACAGTTCAATGAGCAGTTCTTC.

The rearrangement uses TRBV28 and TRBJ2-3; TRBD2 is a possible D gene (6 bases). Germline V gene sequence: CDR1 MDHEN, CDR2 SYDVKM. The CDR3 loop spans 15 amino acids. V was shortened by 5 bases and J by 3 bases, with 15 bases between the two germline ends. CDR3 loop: CASSPVIGGTDTQYF. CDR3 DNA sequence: TGTGCCAGCAGTCCCGTTATCGGGGGTACAGATACGCAGTATTTT. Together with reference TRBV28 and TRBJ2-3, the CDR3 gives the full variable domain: DVKVTQSSRYLVKRTGEKVFLECVQDMDHENMFWYRQDPGLGLRLIYFSYDVKMKEKGDIPEGYSVSREKKERFSLILESASTNQTSMYLCASSPVIGGTDTQYFGPGTRLTVL.

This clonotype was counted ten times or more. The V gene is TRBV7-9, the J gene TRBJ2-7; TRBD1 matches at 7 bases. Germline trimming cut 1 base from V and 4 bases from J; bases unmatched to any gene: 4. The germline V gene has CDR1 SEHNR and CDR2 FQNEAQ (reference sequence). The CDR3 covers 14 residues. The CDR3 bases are TGTGCCAGCAGCTTAGAGGACAGGTGGTACGAGCAGTACTTC. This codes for CASSLEDRWYEQYF.

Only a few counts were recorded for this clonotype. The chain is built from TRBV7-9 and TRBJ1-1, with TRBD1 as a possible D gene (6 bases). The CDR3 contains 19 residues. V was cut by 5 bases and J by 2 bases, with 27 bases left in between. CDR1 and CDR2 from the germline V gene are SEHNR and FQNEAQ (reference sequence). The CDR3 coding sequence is TGTGCCAGCAGCCCACCCCCTGGACAGATCCCTAGATATAACACTGAAGCTTTCTTT. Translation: CASSPPPGQIPRYNTEAFF.

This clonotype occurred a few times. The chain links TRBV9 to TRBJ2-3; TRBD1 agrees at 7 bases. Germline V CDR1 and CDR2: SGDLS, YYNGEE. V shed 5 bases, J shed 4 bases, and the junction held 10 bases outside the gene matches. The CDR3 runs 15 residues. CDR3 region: CASSGPGGAADTQYF. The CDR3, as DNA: TGTGCCAGCAGTGGACCAGGGGGAGCCGCAGATACGCAGTATTTT.

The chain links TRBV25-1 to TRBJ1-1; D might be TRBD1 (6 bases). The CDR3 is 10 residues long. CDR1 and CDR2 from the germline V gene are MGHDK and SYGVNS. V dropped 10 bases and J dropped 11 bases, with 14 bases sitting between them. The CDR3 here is CATWGARAFF. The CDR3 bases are TGTGCCACCTGGGGGGCACGGGCTTTCTTT.

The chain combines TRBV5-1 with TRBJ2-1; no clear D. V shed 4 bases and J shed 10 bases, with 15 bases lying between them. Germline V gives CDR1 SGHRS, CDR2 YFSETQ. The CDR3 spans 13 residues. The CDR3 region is CASSAPGLLEQFF. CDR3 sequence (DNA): TGCGCCAGCAGCGCGCCTGGGCTCCTCGAGCAGTTCTTC. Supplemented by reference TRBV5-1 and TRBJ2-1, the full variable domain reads KAGVTQTPRYLIKTRGQQVTLSCSPISGHRSVSWYQQTPGQGLQFLFEYFSETQRNKGNFPGRFSGRQFSNSRSEMNVSTLELGDSALYLCASSAPGLLEQFFGPGTRLTVL.

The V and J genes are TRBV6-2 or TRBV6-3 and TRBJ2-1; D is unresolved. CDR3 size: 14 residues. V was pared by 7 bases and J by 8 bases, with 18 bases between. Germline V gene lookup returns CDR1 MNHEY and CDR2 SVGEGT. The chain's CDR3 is CASTGIALTYEQFF. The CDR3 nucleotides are TGTGCCAGCACTGGGATAGCTTTAACCTATGAGCAGTTCTTC.

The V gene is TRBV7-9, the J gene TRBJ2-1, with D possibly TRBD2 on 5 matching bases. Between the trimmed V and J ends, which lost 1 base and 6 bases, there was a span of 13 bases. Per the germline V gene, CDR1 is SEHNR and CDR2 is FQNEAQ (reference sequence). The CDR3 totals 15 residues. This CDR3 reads CASSLVIGEFNEQFF. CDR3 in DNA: TGTGCCAGCAGCTTAGTTATCGGGGAATTCAATGAGCAGTTCTTC. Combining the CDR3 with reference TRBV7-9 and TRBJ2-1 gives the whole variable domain DTGVSQNPRHKITKRGQNVTFRCDPISEHNRLYWYRQTLGQGPEFLTYFQNEAQLEKSRLLSDRFSAERPKGSFSTLEIQRTEQGDSAMYLCASSLVIGEFNEQFFGPGTRLTVL.

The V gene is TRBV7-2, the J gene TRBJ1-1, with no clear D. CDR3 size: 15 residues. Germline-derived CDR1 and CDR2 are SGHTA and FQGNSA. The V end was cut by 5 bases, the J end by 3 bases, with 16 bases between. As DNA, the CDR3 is TGTGCCAGCAGCCCGGGCTGGTTCGGGGACACTGAAGCTTTCTTT. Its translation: CASSPGWFGDTEAFF.